The 11 T cell receptor beta chains reported below all come from one sample, sequenced in a study of cytomegalovirus exposure and HLA in healthy donors. Primers: 60 Vbeta forward and 13 Jbeta reverse. Repertoires were generated with immunoSEQ multiplex PCR, while TCRdb's copy carries only in-frame clones and drops some. The sample consists of roughly 150,000 clones, around 82% of them appearing once. The sequencing sample was made of PBMCs. The receptor set was obtained from a woman between 50 and 59 years old in good health and CMV-seropositive.

This clone was observed a few times. The V and J genes are TRBV5-6 and TRBJ2-7; 8 bases map to TRBD1. The CDR3 has 14 residues. Germline values: CDR1 SGHDT, CDR2 YYEEEE. Trimming removed 5 bases from V and 3 bases from J; junction bases left unmatched: 7. The CDR3 sequence is CASSHRGQGYEQYF. CDR3 nucleotide sequence: TGTGCCAGCAGTCACCGAGGACAGGGCTACGAGCAGTACTTC.

The rearrangement links TRBV7-9 to TRBJ2-3; TRBD2 matches 13 bases. The CDR3 runs 15 residues. Germline trimming cut 7 bases from V and 6 bases from J; bases unmatched to any gene: 7. In germline, CDR1 is SEHNR, CDR2 FQNEAQ (reference sequence). The CDR3 loop is CASTLLAGGQDTQYF. As DNA, the CDR3 is TGTGCCAGCACCCTACTAGCGGGGGGGCAGGATACGCAGTATTTT.

The rearrangement joins TRBV6-5 to TRBJ2-3, with 9 bases fitting TRBD2. After removal of 10 bases from V and 1 base from J, the junction contained 6 bases not matched to a gene. This CDR3 contains 14 residues. Per germline, CDR1 MNHEY and CDR2 SVGAGI. The CDR3 loop reads CATERGEGTDTQYF. CDR3 nucleotide sequence: TGTGCCACCGAGCGGGGGGAGGGCACAGATACGCAGTATTTT.

In its sample, this clone was seen a few times. The chain has TRBV7-9 and TRBJ2-7; 11 bases match TRBD1. The V and J ends lost 6 bases and 9 bases, in that order; junction bases with no gene match: 4. The CDR3 runs to 12 residues. Germline lookup yields CDR1 SEHNR and CDR2 FQNEAQ (reference sequence). The CDR3 spells CASRDRGRRQYF. In DNA, the CDR3 is TGTGCCAGCAGGGACAGGGGGCGTAGGCAGTACTTC.

About this clone: A read error may account for a junction end that differs from germline. The gene calls are TRBV7-8 and TRBJ1-6; 7 bases are a match to TRBD1. Germline loops: CDR1 SGHVS, CDR2 FQNEAQ. The CDR3 runs to 12 residues. The CDR3 DNA sequence: TGTGCCAGCAGCTTAGAGGGACAGCCCCACCACTTT. It yields the protein CASSLEGQPHHF.

J is TRBJ2-7 and V is TRBV4-3; maybe TRBD2 (6 bases). The CDR3 covers 15 residues. The germline CDR1 and CDR2 sequences are LGHNA and YSLEER. V was cut by 0 bases and J by 7 bases, with 16 bases left in between. The CDR3 DNA follows: TGCGCCAGCAGCCAAGAGACGGCGGGGCCCGGGGAGCAGTACTTC. This sequence encodes CASSQETAGPGEQYF.

V and J are TRBV10-3 and TRBJ1-1; D unresolved. Germline CDR1 is ENHRY and CDR2 is SYGVKD. Between the trimmed V and J ends, which lost 0 bases and 0 bases, there was a span of 8 bases. CDR3 size: 15 residues. The CDR3 nucleotides read TGTGCCATCAGTGAGTCGACGGGGATGAACACTGAAGCTTTCTTT. The encoded protein is CAISESTGMNTEAFF.

The V call is TRBV4-3, the J call TRBJ2-3; no clear D gene. Germline CDR1 and CDR2: LGHNA and YSLEER. This CDR3 contains 15 residues. Trimming left V 0 bases short and J 0 bases short, with 7 bases between. CDR3 coding DNA: TGCGCCAGCAGCCAAGAGTGGAGAAGCACAGATACGCAGTATTTT. Translated, it gives CASSQEWRSTDTQYF.

The chain has TRBV7-9 and TRBJ1-4; TRBD1 might be the D (6 bases). The CDR3 totals 14 residues. Germline V gives CDR1 SEHNR, CDR2 FQNEAQ (reference sequence). Deletions cut 5 bases from V and 2 bases from J, with 9 bases between. Here the CDR3 reads CASSQGYTNEKLFF. CDR3 nucleotides: TGTGCCAGCAGCCAGGGGTACACTAATGAAAAACTGTTTTTT.

This clone appeared a single time. The V gene is TRBV5-1, the J gene TRBJ1-2; weak D call: TRBD1 (6 bases). This CDR3 region has 14 residues. Per the germline V gene, CDR1 is SGHRS and CDR2 is YFSETQ. Trimming shortened V by 3 bases and J by 6 bases, and 15 bases separated the two germline ends. CDR3 nucleotide sequence: TGCGCCAGCAGCTGGGGGGGCGCGGATAATGGCTACACCTTC. Its protein is CASSWGGADNGYTF.

The chain uses TRBV9 and TRBJ2-3, with D possibly matching TRBD1 (5 bases). Germline lookup yields CDR1 SGDLS and CDR2 YYNGEE. V lost 3 bases and J 0 bases, leaving 11 bases between the germline ends. CDR3 length equals 15 residues. DNA of the CDR3: TGTGCCAGCAGCGGGACACCCCCAAGCACAGATACGCAGTATTTT. This translates into CASSGTPPSTDTQYF.